Included here is one T cell receptor (beta chain) sequence, with context. The antigen remains undetermined. The CDR3 is 14 residues long. These data belong to a study of CXCR3-negative and CXCR3-positive naive CD8 T cells. Researchers prepared the TRB cDNA libraries using 5' RACE with UMI labels. No DNA is given; TCRdb re-called the 5' RACE reads and lists each CDR3 protein once. The sample table sets out more than 7,500 distinct CDR3 sequences. The study's findings and limits: Within a donor, both naive subsets shared TRBV-TRBJ usage, unlike memory cells.

This chain uses TRBV23-1 with TRBJ1-2; TCRdb proposes TRBD1, but this gene call is untestable without DNA. TRBV23-1 is an ORF, and what it does is uncertain. The origin of this receptor is a human donor in good health. Some clones in this sample may be carry-over from other donors' samples. Specimen: naive CXCR3- CD8+ T cells from blood. The subset is: CD45RO-CCR7+CD27+CD95- naive CD8+ T cells lacking CXCR3 (TNR3-). The CDR3 here is CASSQVRQSKGYTF.